Below are 4 T cell receptor beta chains sequenced from a single sample in a study of blood T cell repertoires in COVID-19 (TCRdb year 2020). Libraries were built with the immunoSEQ multiplex PCR assay. Not all clones reach the TCRdb copy of this immuneACCESS table, which keeps in-frame sequences only. Checked studies attribute under half of the gap to unresolved V genes and leave the rest unexplained. The table for this sample lists fewer than 250,000 clones; approximately 87% of them were counted only once. In total, the top ten clones hold 0.6% to 1% of the sample. The sequenced material came from peripheral blood. The receptors were gathered from a woman between 65 and 79 years old with acute or convalescent COVID-19.

The chain recombines TRBV9 with TRBJ2-3, with 12 nucleotides matching TRBD2. The CDR3 has 14 amino acids. CDR1 SGDLS and CDR2 YYNGEE come from the germline V gene. Unmatched junction bases numbered 1, after V lost 3 bases and J lost 5 bases. This CDR3 reads CASSEGLAGDTQYF. The CDR3 nucleotides are TGTGCCAGCAGCGAGGGACTAGCGGGAGATACGCAGTATTTT.

This sequence joins TRBV5-1 and TRBJ1-3; TRBD1 matches at 8 bases. CDR1 is SGHRS, CDR2 YFSETQ, per germline. CDR3 length: 17 amino acids. After removal of 4 bases from V and 2 bases from J, the junction contained 11 bases not matched to a gene. The CDR3 loop is CASSPDGQGRTGNTIYF. As DNA, the CDR3 is TGCGCCAGCAGCCCGGACGGACAGGGAAGGACTGGAAACACCATATATTTT.

The rearrangement joins TRBV2 to TRBJ1-1, with 7 bases that match TRBD1. J lost 2 bases, V lost 6 bases, and 6 bases had no gene match. This CDR3 is built from 14 residues. CDR1 and CDR2 (germline): SNHLY, FYNNEI. The CDR3 sequence: CASRGDSPNTEAFF. The CDR3 DNA follows: TGTGCCAGCAGAGGGGACAGCCCTAACACTGAAGCTTTCTTT.

The rearrangement links TRBV7-8 to TRBJ1-5, with D possibly TRBD1 on 6 matching bases. Trimming took 2 bases from V and 1 from J, leaving 9 bases between them. This CDR3 is built from 15 residues. CDR1 and CDR2 from the germline V gene are SGHVS and FQNEAQ. The CDR3 region has the DNA TGTGCCAGCAGCTTATTTCAGGGGAGCAATCAGCCCCAGCATTTT. Its protein is CASSLFQGSNQPQHF.